This T cell receptor (beta chain) was sequenced during a study of blood T cell repertoires in COVID-19. Sequenced by immunoSEQ multiplex PCR; TCRdb stores in-frame clones only, minus some. The table lists roughly 260,000 clones, roughly 87% of them singletons. This CDR3 has 14 amino acids. With V trimmed by 4 bases and J by 1 base, 2 bases remained unmatched. The germline V gene encodes CDR1 LNHDA and CDR2 SQIVND (reference sequence). Sample: PBMCs or T cells enriched from blood (not recorded which). The J gene is TRBJ1-2, the V gene TRBV19, with 8 positions matching TRBD1. The TCR comes from a woman aged 25-40 years with acute COVID-19. The CDR3 sequence is CASSRTGLNYGYTF. The CDR3 nucleotides are TGTGCCAGTAGTAGGACAGGGCTTAACTATGGCTACACCTTC.